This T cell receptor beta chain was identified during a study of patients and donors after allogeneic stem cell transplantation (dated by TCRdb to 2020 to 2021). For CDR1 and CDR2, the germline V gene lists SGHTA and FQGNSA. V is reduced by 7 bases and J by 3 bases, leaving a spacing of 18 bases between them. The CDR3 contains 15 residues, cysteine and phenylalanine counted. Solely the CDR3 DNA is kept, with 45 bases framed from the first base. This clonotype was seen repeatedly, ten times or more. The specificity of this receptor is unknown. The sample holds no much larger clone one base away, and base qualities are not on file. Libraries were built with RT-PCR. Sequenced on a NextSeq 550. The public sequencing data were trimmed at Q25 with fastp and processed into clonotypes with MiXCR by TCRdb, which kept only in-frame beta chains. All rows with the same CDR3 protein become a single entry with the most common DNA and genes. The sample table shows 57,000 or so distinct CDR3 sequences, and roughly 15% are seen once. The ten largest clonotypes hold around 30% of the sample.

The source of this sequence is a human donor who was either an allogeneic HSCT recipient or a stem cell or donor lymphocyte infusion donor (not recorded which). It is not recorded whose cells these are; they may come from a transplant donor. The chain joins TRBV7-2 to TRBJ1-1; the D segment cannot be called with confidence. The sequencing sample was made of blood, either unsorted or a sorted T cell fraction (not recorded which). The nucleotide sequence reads TGTGCCAGCAACGACGTGTCGGGATTGGACACTGAAGCTTTCTTT. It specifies CASNDVSGLDTEAFF.